The entry below describes one T cell receptor (beta chain). What it binds is unknown. This CDR3 region has 14 residues. The germline V gene encodes CDR1 SGDLS and CDR2 YYNGEE. V was trimmed by 2 bases and J by 3 bases, leaving 9 bases between them. Generated by immunoSEQ multiplex PCR, the TCRdb table keeps only in-frame clones and is missing some. The sample holds around 130,000 clones; over 90% are singletons and the top ten take 5% to 5.5%. This sample was included in a study of T cell responses to AZD1222 COVID-19 vaccine. Across the study: Pooling of second doses given at about 4 or about 12 weeks was done.

Study-wide results and limits: Clonal diversity was possibly underestimated; the donors were predominantly white British and more often female. Researchers report vaccine-associated CD4 TCRs spanning spike, with dominance at 160-218 and 743-854.

Sample: peripheral blood, taken on day 0 of AZD1222 vaccination. The receptor's source is an adult in good health. The V call is TRBV9, the J call TRBJ1-3; D possibly corresponds to TRBD1 (6 bases). The chain's CDR3 is CASSVAGVGNTIYF. The CDR3 coding sequence is TGTGCCAGCAGCGTCGCAGGGGTTGGAAACACCATATATTTT.